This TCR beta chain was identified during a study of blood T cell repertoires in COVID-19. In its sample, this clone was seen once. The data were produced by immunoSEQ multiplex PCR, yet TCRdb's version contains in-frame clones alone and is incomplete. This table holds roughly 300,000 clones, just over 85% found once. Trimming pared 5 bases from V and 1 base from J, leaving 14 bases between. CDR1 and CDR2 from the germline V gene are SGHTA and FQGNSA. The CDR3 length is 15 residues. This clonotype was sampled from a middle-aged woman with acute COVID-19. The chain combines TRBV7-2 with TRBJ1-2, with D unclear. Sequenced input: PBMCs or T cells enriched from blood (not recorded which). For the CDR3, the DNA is TGTGCCAGCAGCCCCACTGGAGTGAATAACTATGGCTACACCTTC. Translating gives CASSPTGVNNYGYTF.